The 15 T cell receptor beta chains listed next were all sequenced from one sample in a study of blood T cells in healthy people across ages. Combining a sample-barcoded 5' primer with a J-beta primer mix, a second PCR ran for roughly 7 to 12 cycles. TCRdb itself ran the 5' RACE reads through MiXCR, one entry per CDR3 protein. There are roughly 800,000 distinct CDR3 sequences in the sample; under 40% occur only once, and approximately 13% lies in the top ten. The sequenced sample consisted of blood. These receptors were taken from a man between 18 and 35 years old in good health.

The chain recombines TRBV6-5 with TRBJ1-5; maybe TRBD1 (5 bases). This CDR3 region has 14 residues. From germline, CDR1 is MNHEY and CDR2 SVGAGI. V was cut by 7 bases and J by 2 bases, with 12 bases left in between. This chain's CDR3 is CASKVRDGNQPQHF. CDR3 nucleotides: TGTGCCAGCAAAGTCCGGGACGGCAATCAGCCCCAGCATTTT.

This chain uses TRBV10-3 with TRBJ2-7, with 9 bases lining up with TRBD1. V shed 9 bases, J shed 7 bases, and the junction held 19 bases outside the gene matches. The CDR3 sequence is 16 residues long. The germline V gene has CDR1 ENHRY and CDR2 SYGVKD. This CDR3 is CAISRSRDRVFNEQYF. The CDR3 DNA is TGTGCCATTAGTAGAAGCCGGGACAGGGTTTTCAATGAGCAGTACTTC.

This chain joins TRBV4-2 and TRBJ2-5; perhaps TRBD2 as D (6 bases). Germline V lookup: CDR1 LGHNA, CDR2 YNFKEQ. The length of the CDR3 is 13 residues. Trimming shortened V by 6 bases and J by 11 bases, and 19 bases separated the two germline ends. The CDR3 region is CASRASAGNEQYF. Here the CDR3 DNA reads TGTGCCAGCAGAGCAAGCGCGGGGAATGAGCAGTACTTC.

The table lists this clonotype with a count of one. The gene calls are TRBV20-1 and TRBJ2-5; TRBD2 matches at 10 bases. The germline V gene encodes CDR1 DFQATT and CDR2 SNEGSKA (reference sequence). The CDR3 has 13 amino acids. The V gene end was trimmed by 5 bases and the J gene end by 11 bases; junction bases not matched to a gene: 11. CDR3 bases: TGCAGTGCTGATGGACTAGCGGTCGATGAGCAGTACTTC. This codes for CSADGLAVDEQYF.

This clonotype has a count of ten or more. The CDR3 region is CASSLEVAVGEQFF. Written as DNA, the CDR3 is TGTGCCAGCAGCTTAGAGGTAGCGGTCGGTGAGCAGTTCTTC. This chain connects TRBV7-2 to TRBJ2-1, with a weak D call TRBD2 (6 bases). The ends were cut back, 1 base at V and 9 bases at J, with 13 bases in the middle. The CDR3 is made up of 14 amino acids. Germline V gene data show CDR1 as SGHTA and CDR2 as FQGNSA.

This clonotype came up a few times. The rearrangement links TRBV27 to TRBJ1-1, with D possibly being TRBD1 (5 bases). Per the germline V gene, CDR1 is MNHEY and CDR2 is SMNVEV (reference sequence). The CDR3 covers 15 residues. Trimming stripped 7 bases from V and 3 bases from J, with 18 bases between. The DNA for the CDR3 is TGTGCCAGCACCTCCCCCAGTCGAGGGGACACTGAAGCTTTCTTT. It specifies CASTSPSRGDTEAFF.

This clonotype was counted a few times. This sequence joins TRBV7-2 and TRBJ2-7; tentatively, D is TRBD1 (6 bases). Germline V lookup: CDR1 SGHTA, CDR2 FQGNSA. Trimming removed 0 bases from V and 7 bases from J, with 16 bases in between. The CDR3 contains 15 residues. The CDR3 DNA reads TGTGCCAGCAGCTTAGCGACCGGACAGTACAATGAGCAGTACTTC. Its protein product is CASSLATGQYNEQYF.

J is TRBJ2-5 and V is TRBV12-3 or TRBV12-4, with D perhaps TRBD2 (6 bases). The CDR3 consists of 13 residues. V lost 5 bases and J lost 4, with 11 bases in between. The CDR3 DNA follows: TGTGCCAGCAGTGTTGGGGGGTTAGAGACCCAGTACTTC. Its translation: CASSVGGLETQYF.

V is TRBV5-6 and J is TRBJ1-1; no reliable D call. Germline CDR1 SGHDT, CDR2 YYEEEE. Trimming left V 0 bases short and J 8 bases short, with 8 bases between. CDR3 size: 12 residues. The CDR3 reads CASSLGPAEAFF. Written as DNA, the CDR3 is TGTGCCAGCAGCTTGGGTCCAGCCGAAGCTTTCTTT.

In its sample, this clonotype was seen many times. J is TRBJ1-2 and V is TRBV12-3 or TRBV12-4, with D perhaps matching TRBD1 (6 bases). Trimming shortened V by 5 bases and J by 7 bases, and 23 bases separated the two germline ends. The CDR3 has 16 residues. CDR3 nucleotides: TGTGCCAGCAGTCCCGGCGCAGGGGTTGGCTATGCTGGCTACACCTTC. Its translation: CASSPGAGVGYAGYTF.

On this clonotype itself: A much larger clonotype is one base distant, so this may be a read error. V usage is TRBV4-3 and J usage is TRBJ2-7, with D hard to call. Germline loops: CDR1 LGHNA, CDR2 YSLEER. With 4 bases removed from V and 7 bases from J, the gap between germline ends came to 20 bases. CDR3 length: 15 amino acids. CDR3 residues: CASSLIPGPYNEQYF. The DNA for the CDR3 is TGCGCCAGCAGCCTCATCCCGGGCCCCTACAATGAGCAGTACTTC.

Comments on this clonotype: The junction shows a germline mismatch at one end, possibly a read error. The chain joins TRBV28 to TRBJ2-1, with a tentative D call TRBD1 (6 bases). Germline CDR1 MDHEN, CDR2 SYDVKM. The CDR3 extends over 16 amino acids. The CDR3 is CATTHEGQPRNNELFF. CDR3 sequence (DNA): TGTGCCACTACACACGAAGGACAGCCTAGAAACAATGAGCTGTTCTTC.

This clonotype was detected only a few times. The CDR3 loop reads CASSYNRGNTEAFF. The CDR3 nucleotides read TGTGCCAGCAGTTACAACAGAGGGAACACTGAAGCTTTCTTT. The chain links TRBV3-1 to TRBJ1-1; no clear D. The germline V gene has CDR1 LGHDT and CDR2 YNNKEL (reference sequence). The V end lost 6 bases, the J end lost 1 base, and 12 bases lay between the germline ends. There are 14 residues in the CDR3. The full variable domain, its missing parts supplied by reference TRBV3-1 and TRBJ1-1, is DTAVSQTPKYLVTQMGNDKSIKCEQNLGHDTMYWYKQDSKKFLKIMFSYNNKELIINETVPNRFSPKSPDKAHLNLHINSLELGDSAVYFCASSYNRGNTEAFFGQGTRLTVV.

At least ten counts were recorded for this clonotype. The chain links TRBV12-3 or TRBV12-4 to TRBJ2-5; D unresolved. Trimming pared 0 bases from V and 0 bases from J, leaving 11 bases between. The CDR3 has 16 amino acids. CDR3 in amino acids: CASSLATPRYQETQYF. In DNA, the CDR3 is TGTGCCAGCAGTTTAGCCACACCCAGGTACCAAGAGACCCAGTACTTC.

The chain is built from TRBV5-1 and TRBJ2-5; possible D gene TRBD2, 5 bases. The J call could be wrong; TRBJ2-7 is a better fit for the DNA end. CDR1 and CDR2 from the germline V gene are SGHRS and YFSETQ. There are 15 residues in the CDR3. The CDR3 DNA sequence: TGCGCCAGCAGCTTGGAGTCGAGGGTCCGGGACGAGCAGTACTTC. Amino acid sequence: CASSLESRVRDEQYF.